This entry features one T cell receptor (beta chain) sequence. This clonotype was seen only a few times. No antigen is known for it. No much larger clone exists at a distance of one base, and base qualities are not known. Including cysteine and phenylalanine, the CDR3 has 14 amino acids. Here the CDR3 DNA is all that survives: 42 bases in frame from base 1. According to the germline V gene (reference sequence), CDR1 reads MNHNY and CDR2 reads SVGAGI. Deletion took 7 bases off V and 3 bases off J, with a span of 15 bases between the germline ends. The record originates from a study of early T cells in non-severe SARS-CoV-2 infection (dated by TCRdb to the early 2020s). In the study overall: Bulk RNA from unsorted whole blood was used for TCR sequencing, so alpha and beta chains could not be paired.

On the study overall, not on this receptor specifically: VDJdb matching was skewed toward anti-spike CD8 responses and likely underestimated virus-specific expansions by missing private and CD4 specificities.

A case-control design nested within a healthcare worker cohort in London, UK, was used, with weekly nasopharyngeal swab PCR tests and blood sampling performed. Between 23 and 31 March 2020, the week of the UK lockdown, healthcare workers were enrolled and then followed up weekly for as long as 16 weeks. The library was made by 5' RACE. Sequencing instrument: NextSeq 500. The TCR library protocol attached unique molecular identifiers to individual cDNA molecules to correct for sequencing error and PCR bias. Sequencing covered both TCR alpha and beta chains, and within each sample the abundances of alpha and beta sequences were tightly co-correlated. The study's own analysis went as follows. V gene, J gene and CDR3 annotation of TCR sequences was performed with Decombinator V4. TCRs were defined as expanded if a significant change between any two time points was detected under a Poisson model with p below 0.0001. Abundances of TCRs were expressed as counts per million after normalisation to the total number of TCRs sequenced in each sample. TRAV1-2 paired with TRAJ12, TRAJ20 or TRAJ33 defined MAIT TCRs, while TRAV10 paired with TRAJ18 defined iNKT TCRs. VDJdb, accessed 1 November 2021, was searched for CMV, EBV and SARS-CoV-2 annotated TCRs, with TCRs annotated for multiple antigens excluded. TCRdb handled the public reads itself, with Q25 trimming in fastp and clone calling in MiXCR, and kept productive beta chains. Rows with a matching CDR3 protein are joined into one entry that keeps the most common DNA and genes. TCRdb, not the original authors, processed these V and J calls. This sample comprises some 48,000 distinct CDR3 sequences, 6.2% of them detected only once. The ten largest clones represent about 7% of the sample.

The sample in question was whole blood, obtained at baseline. The sequence was collected from an adult who was a healthcare worker with PCR-confirmed SARS-CoV-2 infection or an uninfected control (not recorded which). Rearrangement joined TRBV6-6 to TRBJ1-2, with the D segment identity uncertain. CDR3 reads: CASNPREADYGYTF. The nucleotides read TGTGCCAGCAACCCCCGCGAGGCGGACTATGGCTACACCTTC.